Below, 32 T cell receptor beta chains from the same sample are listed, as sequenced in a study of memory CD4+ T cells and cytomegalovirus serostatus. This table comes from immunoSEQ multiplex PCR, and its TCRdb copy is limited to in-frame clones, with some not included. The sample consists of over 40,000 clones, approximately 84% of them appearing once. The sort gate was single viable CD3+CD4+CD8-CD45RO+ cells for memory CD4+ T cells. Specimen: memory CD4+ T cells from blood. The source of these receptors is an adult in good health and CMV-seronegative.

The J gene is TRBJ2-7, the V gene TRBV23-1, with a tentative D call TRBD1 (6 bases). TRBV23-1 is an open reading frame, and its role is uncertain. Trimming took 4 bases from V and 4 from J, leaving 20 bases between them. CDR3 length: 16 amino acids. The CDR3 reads CASSPDPGQTIYEQYF. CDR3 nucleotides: TGCGCCAGCAGTCCCGATCCGGGACAAACGATATACGAGCAGTACTTC.

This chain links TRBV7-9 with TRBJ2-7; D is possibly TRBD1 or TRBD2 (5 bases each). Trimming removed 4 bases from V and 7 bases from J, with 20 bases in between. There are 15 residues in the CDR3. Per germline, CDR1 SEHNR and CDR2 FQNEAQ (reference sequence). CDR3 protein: CASSSRRDPPWEQYF. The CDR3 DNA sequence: TGTGCCAGCAGCTCCCGACGGGACCCCCCGTGGGAGCAGTACTTC.

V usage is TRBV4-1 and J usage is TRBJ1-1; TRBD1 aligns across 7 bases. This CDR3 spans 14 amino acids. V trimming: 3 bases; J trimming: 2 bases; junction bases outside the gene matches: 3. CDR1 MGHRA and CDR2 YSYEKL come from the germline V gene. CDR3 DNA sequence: TGCGCCAGCAGCCATCAGGGGGTAAACACTGAAGCTTTCTTT. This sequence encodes CASSHQGVNTEAFF.

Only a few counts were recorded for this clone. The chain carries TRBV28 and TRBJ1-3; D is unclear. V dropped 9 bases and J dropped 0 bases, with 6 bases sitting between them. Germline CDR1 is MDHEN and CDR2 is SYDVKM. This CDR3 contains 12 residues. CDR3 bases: TGTGCCAGTCACAGCTCTGGAAACACCATATATTTT. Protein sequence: CASHSSGNTIYF.

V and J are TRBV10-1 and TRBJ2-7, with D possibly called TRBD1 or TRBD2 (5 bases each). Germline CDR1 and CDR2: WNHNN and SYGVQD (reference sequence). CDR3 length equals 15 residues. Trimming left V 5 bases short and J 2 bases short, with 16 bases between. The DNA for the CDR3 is TGCGCCAGCAGTCCCGGGGCAGGGTTCCCCTACGAGCAGTACTTC. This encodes CASSPGAGFPYEQYF.

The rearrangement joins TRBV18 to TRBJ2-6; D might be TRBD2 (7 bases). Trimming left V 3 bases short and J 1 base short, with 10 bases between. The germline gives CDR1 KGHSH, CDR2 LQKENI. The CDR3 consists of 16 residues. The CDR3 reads CASSPAGASGANVLTF. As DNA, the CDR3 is TGTGCCAGCTCACCGGCGGGGGCGTCTGGGGCCAACGTCCTGACTTTC.

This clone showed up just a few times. The CDR3 spells CSVGQGVSYEQYF. In DNA form, the CDR3 reads TGCAGCGTAGGACAGGGGGTCTCCTACGAGCAGTACTTC. The genes are TRBV29-1 and TRBJ2-7; 10 bases align to TRBD1. V was clipped by 6 bases and J by 0 bases; unmatched bases: 2. The CDR3 spans 13 residues. Germline V CDR1 and CDR2: SQVTM, ANQGSEA.

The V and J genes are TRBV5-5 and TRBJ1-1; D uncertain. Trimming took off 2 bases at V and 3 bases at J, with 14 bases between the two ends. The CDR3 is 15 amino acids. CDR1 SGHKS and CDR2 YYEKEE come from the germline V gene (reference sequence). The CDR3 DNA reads TGTGCCAGCAGCTTATTCCCGGATGTTGACACTGAAGCTTTCTTT. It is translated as CASSLFPDVDTEAFF.

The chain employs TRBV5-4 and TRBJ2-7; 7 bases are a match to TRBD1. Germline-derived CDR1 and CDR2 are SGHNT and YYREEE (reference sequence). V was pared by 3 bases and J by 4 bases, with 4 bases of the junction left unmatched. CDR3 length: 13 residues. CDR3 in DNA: TGTGCCAGCAGCTCCGGGACAGAGTACGAGCAGTACTTC. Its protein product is CASSSGTEYEQYF.

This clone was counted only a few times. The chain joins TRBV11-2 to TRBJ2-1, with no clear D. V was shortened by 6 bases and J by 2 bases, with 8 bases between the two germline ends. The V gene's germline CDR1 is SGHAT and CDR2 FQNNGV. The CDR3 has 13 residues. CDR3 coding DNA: TGTGCCAGCAGGCAAATCCCCTACAATGAGCAGTTCTTC. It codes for CASRQIPYNEQFF.

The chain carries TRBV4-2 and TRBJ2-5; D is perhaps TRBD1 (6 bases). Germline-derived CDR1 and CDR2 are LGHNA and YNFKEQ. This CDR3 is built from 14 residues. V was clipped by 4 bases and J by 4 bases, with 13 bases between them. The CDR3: CASSRDRDTETQYF. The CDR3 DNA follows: TGTGCCAGCAGCCGGGACCGGGACACAGAGACCCAGTACTTC.

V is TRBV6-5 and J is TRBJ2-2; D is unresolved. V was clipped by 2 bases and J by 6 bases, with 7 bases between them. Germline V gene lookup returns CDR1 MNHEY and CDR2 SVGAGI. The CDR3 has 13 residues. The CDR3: CASSYDGPGELFF. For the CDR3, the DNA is TGTGCCAGCAGTTACGATGGCCCCGGGGAGCTGTTTTTT.

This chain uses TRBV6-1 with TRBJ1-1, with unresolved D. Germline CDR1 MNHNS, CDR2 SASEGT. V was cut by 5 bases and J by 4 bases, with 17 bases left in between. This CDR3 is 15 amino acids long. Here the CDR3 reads CASSFAPFTGTEAFF. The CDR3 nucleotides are TGTGCCAGCAGTTTTGCCCCTTTTACGGGCACTGAAGCTTTCTTT.

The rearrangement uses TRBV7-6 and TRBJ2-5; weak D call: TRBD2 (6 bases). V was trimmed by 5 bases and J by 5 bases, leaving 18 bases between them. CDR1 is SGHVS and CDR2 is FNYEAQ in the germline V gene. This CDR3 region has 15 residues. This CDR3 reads CASSPLGGGVETQYF. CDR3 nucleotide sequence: TGTGCCAGCAGCCCCCTTGGAGGCGGGGTCGAGACCCAGTACTTC. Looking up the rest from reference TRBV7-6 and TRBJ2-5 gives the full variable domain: GAGVSQSPRYKVTKRGQDVALRCDPISGHVSLYWYRQALGQGPEFLTYFNYEAQQDKSGLPNDRFSAERPEGSISTLTIQRTEQRDSAMYRCASSPLGGGVETQYFGPGTRLLVL.

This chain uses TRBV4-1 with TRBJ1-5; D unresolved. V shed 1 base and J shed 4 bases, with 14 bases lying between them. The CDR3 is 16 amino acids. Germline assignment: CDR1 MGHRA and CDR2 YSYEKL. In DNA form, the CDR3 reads TGCGCCAGCAGCCAAGGGCAAGACCCGGGGAATCAGCCCCAGCATTTT. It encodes CASSQGQDPGNQPQHF.

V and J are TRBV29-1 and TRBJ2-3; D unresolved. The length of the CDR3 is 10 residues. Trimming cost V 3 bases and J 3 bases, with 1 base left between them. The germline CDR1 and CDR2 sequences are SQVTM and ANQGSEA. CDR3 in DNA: TGCAGCGTTGATACAGATACGCAGTATTTT. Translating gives CSVDTDTQYF.

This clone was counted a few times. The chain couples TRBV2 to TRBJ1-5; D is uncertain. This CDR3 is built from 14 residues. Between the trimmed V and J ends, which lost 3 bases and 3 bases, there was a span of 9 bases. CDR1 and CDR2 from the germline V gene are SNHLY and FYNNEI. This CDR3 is CASSDAGSNQPQHF. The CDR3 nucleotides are TGTGCCAGCAGTGATGCGGGTTCCAATCAGCCCCAGCATTTT.

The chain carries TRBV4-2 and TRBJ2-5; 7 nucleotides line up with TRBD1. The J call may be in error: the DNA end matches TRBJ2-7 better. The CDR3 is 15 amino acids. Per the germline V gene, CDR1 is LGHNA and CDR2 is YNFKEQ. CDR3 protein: CASSQDWAGGYEQYF. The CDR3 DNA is TGTGCCAGCAGCCAAGATTGGGCAGGGGGCTACGAGCAGTACTTC.

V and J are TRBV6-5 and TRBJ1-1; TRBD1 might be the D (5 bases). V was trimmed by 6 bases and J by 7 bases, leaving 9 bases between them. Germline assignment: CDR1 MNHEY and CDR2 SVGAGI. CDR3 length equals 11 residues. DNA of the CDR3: TGTGCCAGCAGCGAGGGGTATGAAGCTTTCTTT. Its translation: CASSEGYEAFF.

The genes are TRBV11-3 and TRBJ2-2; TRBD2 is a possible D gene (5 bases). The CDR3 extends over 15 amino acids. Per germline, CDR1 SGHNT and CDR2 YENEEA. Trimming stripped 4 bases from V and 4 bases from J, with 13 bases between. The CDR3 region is CASSSIGEGTGELFF. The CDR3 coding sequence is TGTGCCAGCAGCTCAATAGGCGAGGGCACCGGGGAGCTGTTTTTT.

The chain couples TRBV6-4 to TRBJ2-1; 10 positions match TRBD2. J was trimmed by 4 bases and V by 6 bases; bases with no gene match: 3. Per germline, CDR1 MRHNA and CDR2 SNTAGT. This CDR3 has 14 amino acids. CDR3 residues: CASSRTSGYNEQFF. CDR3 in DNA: TGTGCCAGCAGCCGGACTAGCGGTTACAATGAGCAGTTCTTC.

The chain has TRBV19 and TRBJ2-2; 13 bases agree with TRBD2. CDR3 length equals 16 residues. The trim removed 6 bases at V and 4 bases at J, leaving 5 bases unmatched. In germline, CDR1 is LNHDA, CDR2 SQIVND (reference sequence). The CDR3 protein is CASSGTSGTSTGELFF. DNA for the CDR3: TGTGCCAGTAGCGGGACTAGCGGGACGAGCACCGGGGAGCTGTTTTTT.

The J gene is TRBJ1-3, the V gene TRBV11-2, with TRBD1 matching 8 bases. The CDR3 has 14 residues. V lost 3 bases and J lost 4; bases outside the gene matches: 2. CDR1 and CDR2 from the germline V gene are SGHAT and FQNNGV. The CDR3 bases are TGTGCCAGCAGCTTGACAGGGGCAGGAAACACCATATATTTT. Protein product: CASSLTGAGNTIYF. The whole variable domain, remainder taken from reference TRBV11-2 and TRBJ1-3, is EAGVAQSPRYKIIEKRQSVAFWCNPISGHATLYWYQQILGQGPKLLIQFQNNGVVDDSQLPKDRFSAERLKGVDSTLKIQPAKLEDSAVYLCASSLTGAGNTIYFGEGSWLTVV.

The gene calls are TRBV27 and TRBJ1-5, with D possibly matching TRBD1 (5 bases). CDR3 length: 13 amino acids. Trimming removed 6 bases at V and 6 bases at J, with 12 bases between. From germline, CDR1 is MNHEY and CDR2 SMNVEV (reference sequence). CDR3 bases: TGTGCCAGCAGAGGACAAGGCGGTCAGCCCCAGCATTTT. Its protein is CASRGQGGQPQHF.

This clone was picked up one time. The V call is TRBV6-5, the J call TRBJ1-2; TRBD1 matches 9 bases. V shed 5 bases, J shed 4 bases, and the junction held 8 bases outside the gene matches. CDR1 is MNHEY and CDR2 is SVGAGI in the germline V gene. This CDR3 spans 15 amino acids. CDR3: CASSTPGTGTYGYTF. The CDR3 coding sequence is TGTGCCAGCAGTACCCCTGGGACAGGGACCTATGGCTACACCTTC.

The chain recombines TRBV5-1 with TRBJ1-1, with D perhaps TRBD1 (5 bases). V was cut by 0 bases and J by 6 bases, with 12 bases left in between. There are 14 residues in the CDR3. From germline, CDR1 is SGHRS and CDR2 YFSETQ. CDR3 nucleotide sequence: TGCGCCAGCAGCTTGGAAGGGGCTCGTTCTGAAGCTTTCTTT. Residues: CASSLEGARSEAFF. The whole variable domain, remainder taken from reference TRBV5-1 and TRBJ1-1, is KAGVTQTPRYLIKTRGQQVTLSCSPISGHRSVSWYQQTPGQGLQFLFEYFSETQRNKGNFPGRFSGRQFSNSRSEMNVSTLELGDSALYLCASSLEGARSEAFFGQGTRLTVV.

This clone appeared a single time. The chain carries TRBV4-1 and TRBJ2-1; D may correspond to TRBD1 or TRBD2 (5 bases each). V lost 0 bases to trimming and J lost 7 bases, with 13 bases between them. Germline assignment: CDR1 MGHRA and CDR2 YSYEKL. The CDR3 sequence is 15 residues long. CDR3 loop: CASSQEGAGLNEQFF. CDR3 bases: TGCGCCAGCAGCCAAGAAGGGGCAGGACTTAATGAGCAGTTCTTC.

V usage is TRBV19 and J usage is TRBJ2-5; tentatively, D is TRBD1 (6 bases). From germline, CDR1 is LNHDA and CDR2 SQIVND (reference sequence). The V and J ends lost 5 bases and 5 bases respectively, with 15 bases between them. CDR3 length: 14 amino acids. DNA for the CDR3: TGTGCCAGTAGTCCACAGGGTCCAGGGGAGACCCAGTACTTC. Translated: CASSPQGPGETQYF.

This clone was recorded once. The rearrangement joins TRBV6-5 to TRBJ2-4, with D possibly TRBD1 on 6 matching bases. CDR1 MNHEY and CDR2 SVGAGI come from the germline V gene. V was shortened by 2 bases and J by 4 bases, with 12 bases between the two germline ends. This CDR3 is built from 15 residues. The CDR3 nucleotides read TGTGCCAGCAGTTACGGTGGCAGGGGTAAAAACATTCAGTACTTC. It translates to CASSYGGRGKNIQYF.

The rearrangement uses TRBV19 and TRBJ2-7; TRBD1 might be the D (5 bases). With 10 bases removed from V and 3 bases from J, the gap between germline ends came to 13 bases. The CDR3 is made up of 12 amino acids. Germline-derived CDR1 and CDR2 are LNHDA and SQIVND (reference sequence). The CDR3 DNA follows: TGTGCCACCCAGGGTGCCCTCTACGAGCAGTACTTC. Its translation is CATQGALYEQYF.

CDR3 in DNA: TGTGCCAGCAGTCCAACGGGACTTTATCAGCCCCAGCATTTT. This translates into CASSPTGLYQPQHF. The gene calls are TRBV28 and TRBJ1-5, with D tentatively TRBD1 (5 bases). The CDR3 length is 14 residues. V lost 5 bases, J lost 5 bases, and 13 bases lay in between. CDR1 MDHEN and CDR2 SYDVKM come from the germline V gene.

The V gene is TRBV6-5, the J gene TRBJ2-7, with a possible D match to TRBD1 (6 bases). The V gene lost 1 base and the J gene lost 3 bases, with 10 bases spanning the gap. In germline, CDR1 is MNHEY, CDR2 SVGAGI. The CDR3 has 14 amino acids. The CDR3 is CASSYFQGSYEQYF. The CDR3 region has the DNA TGTGCCAGCAGTTACTTTCAGGGGAGCTACGAGCAGTACTTC.